There are a few counts of the clone carrying this T cell receptor (beta chain). The sample comes from a study of T-cell memory formation after mild COVID-19. A single record per CDR3 protein comes from TCRdb applying MiXCR to the 5' RACE reads. Among 250,000 to 300,000 distinct CDR3 sequences listed, roughly 18% were seen once. This CDR3 comprises 14 residues. V dropped 5 bases and J dropped 4; count of bases not matched to a gene: 4. Sequenced sample: PBMCs or a T cell subset sorted from them (not recorded which). The V call is TRBV12-3 or TRBV12-4, the J call TRBJ1-5, with 8 positions matching TRBD1. The receptor was derived from a man between 18 and 29 years old who had mild COVID-19 (a few samples of this study predate the infection). Cell type and time point are not known. The CDR3 protein is CASSRGTGNQPQHF. In DNA form, the CDR3 reads TGTGCCAGCAGTCGCGGGACAGGAAATCAGCCCCAGCATTTT.